This entry lists 23 T cell receptor beta chains sequenced from one sample in a study of human T cells and chemical hapten exposure. What the library attached to individual cDNA molecules were unique molecular identifiers. TCRdb used MiXCR to reprocess the reads, holding one entry per CDR3 protein. The data show about 120,000 distinct CDR3 sequences, with approximately 9.3% seen just once and 1.1% to 1.5% held by the top ten. Unfractionated whole blood served as the source for total RNA extraction. The sample taken for sequencing was whole blood. These receptors were taken from a human donor in good health. Some clones in this sample may be carry-over from other donors' samples.

This clonotype has just a few counts. The rearrangement uses TRBV7-9 and TRBJ2-5, with no clear D. This CDR3 spans 14 amino acids. CDR1 and CDR2 (germline): SEHNR, FQNEAQ (reference sequence). Trimming pared 2 bases from V and 2 bases from J, leaving 9 bases between. In nucleotides, the CDR3 is TGTGCCAGCAGCTTACTGTTTCTTCAAGAGACCCAGTACTTC. Its protein is CASSLLFLQETQYF.

This clonotype was picked up many times. The genes are TRBV5-5 and TRBJ1-1; D is ambiguous. The ends were cut back, 4 bases at V and 4 bases at J, with 5 bases in the middle. The germline CDR1 and CDR2 sequences are SGHKS and YYEKEE (reference sequence). The CDR3 runs 11 residues. CDR3 protein: CASSRGTEAFF. The CDR3 nucleotides are TGTGCCAGCAGCCGTGGCACTGAAGCTTTCTTT.

This clonotype was found many times. The chain recombines TRBV6-1 with TRBJ2-2, with D possibly being TRBD1 or TRBD2 (5 bases each). CDR1 and CDR2 (germline): MNHNS, SASEGT. The CDR3 is 15 amino acids. The V gene lost 8 bases and the J gene lost 0 bases, with 13 bases spanning the gap. CDR3 amino acids: CASPPRGPNTGELFF. The CDR3 DNA follows: TGTGCCAGCCCTCCGAGGGGTCCGAACACCGGGGAGCTGTTTTTT.

Many counts were recorded for this clonotype. The V gene is TRBV14, the J gene TRBJ1-2; 8 nucleotides line up with TRBD1. Per the germline V gene, CDR1 is SGHDN and CDR2 is FVKESK. The CDR3 is 14 residues long. V lost 1 base, J lost 10 bases, and 8 bases stayed unmatched. The chain's CDR3 is CASSQGGTGWDYTF. Here the CDR3 DNA reads TGTGCCAGCAGCCAAGGTGGGACAGGTTGGGACTACACCTTC.

This chain joins TRBV3-1 and TRBJ2-1; D uncertain. The V and J ends lost 1 base and 3 bases respectively, with 10 bases between them. The CDR3 is 15 residues long. Germline V lookup: CDR1 LGHDT, CDR2 YNNKEL (reference sequence). As DNA, the CDR3 is TGTGCCAGCAGCCAAGTTGCGGTCAACTACAATGAGCAGTTCTTC. It translates to CASSQVAVNYNEQFF.

This clonotype showed up just a few times. The rearrangement joins TRBV12-3 or TRBV12-4 to TRBJ2-7; possibly TRBD1 for D (6 bases). V lost 4 bases, J lost 3 bases, and 16 bases lay in between. The CDR3 is 15 residues long. CDR3 bases: TGTGCCAGCAGTTCGCACAGGGACGGCGTCTACGAGCAGTACTTC. Its translation: CASSSHRDGVYEQYF.

This clonotype was observed at least ten times. V is TRBV5-1 and J is TRBJ2-5; a weak D match, TRBD1 (6 bases). V lost 4 bases and J lost 3, with 13 bases in between. CDR1 and CDR2 (germline): SGHRS, YFSETQ. This CDR3 has 14 residues. The CDR3 coding sequence is TGCGCCAGCAGCCCCAGAAACAGGGAAGAGACCCAGTACTTC. It yields the protein CASSPRNREETQYF.

This chain links TRBV3-1 with TRBJ2-1, with 8 bases identical to TRBD1. The CDR3 has 16 amino acids. Germline CDR1 reads LGHDT; CDR2 reads YNNKEL (reference sequence). V trimming: 3 bases; J trimming: 2 bases; junction bases outside the gene matches: 6. DNA of the CDR3: TGTGCCAGCAGCCAGTTAGACAGGGGAGCCTACAATGAGCAGTTCTTC. Translated: CASSQLDRGAYNEQFF.

V usage is TRBV19 and J usage is TRBJ1-1, with D perhaps TRBD1 (5 bases). V lost 3 bases and J lost 5, with 13 bases in between. Looked up from germline, CDR1 is LNHDA and CDR2 is SQIVND (reference sequence). This CDR3 contains 14 residues. The DNA of the CDR3 is TGTGCCAGTAGTATGGGGACGGGGCTTACTGAAGCTTTCTTT. This codes for CASSMGTGLTEAFF.

This clonotype came up many times. V usage is TRBV29-1 and J usage is TRBJ2-7; D remains ambiguous. The CDR3 contains 14 residues. From germline, CDR1 is SQVTM and CDR2 ANQGSEA. V was cut by 4 bases and J by 3 bases, with 16 bases left in between. CDR3 sequence (DNA): TGCAGCGTTGTAGGGCAGACCGTTCGCTACGAGCAGTACTTC. It codes for CSVVGQTVRYEQYF.

This clonotype was recorded many times. The V gene is TRBV29-1, the J gene TRBJ2-2; no reliable D call. With 2 bases removed from V and 7 bases from J, the gap between germline ends came to 2 bases. Germline V gene data show CDR1 as SQVTM and CDR2 as ANQGSEA. The CDR3 is made up of 10 amino acids. CDR3 protein: CSVENGELFF. CDR3 bases: TGCAGCGTTGAAAACGGGGAGCTGTTTTTT.

V is TRBV6-6 and J is TRBJ2-2; D is possibly TRBD2 (5 bases). Germline values: CDR1 MNHNY, CDR2 SVGAGI (reference sequence). CDR3 length equals 17 residues. The V end lost 5 bases, the J end lost 3 bases, and 19 bases lay between the germline ends. The CDR3 sequence: CASSPLDGEEYTGELFF. CDR3 nucleotides: TGTGCCAGCAGTCCCTTAGACGGGGAAGAGTACACCGGGGAGCTGTTTTTT.

J is TRBJ1-6 and V is TRBV2, with 9 bases aligning to TRBD1. The CDR3 spans 15 residues. Germline V lookup: CDR1 SNHLY, CDR2 FYNNEI. V lost 9 bases and J lost 10; bases outside the gene matches: 13. The DNA for the CDR3 is TGTGCCAGTCTAAATTCCGGGACAGGGCACTCACCCCTCCACTTT. Amino acid sequence: CASLNSGTGHSPLHF. Full variable domain (missing parts from reference TRBV2 and TRBJ1-6): EPEVTQTPSHQVTQMGQEVILRCVPISNHLYFYWYRQILGQKVEFLVSFYNNEISEKSEIFDDQFSVERPDGSNFTLKIRSTKLEDSAMYFCASLNSGTGHSPLHFGNGTRLTVT.

This clonotype was seen many times. V is TRBV20-1 and J is TRBJ2-7; TRBD2 agrees at 8 bases. Unmatched junction bases numbered 7, after V lost 2 bases and J lost 4 bases. CDR1 and CDR2 (germline): DFQATT, SNEGSKA (reference sequence). The CDR3 extends over 14 amino acids. The CDR3 is CSARRDREGYEQYF. The CDR3 nucleotides read TGCAGTGCTAGACGTGACCGGGAGGGGTACGAGCAGTACTTC.

The J gene is TRBJ2-7, the V gene TRBV2; D is possibly TRBD1 (5 bases). Germline V gene data show CDR1 as SNHLY and CDR2 as FYNNEI. Between the trimmed V and J ends, which lost 3 bases and 0 bases, there was a span of 12 bases. The CDR3 runs to 15 residues. CDR3 nucleotide sequence: TGTGCCAGCAGTGACGGACATCTAATCTCCTACGAGCAGTACTTC. As protein: CASSDGHLISYEQYF.

The genes are TRBV9 and TRBJ2-6, with D maybe TRBD1 (6 bases). Germline V gene lookup returns CDR1 SGDLS and CDR2 YYNGEE. This CDR3 region has 18 residues. Trimming cost V 2 bases and J 0 bases, with 15 bases left between them. CDR3 protein: CASSVSTGSLSGANVLTF. For the CDR3, the DNA is TGTGCCAGCAGCGTCTCGACAGGTTCCCTCTCTGGGGCCAACGTCCTGACTTTC.

In its sample, this clonotype was seen many times. V and J are TRBV6-5 and TRBJ1-1, with D maybe TRBD1 (6 bases). This CDR3 comprises 13 residues. Germline-derived CDR1 and CDR2 are MNHEY and SVGAGI. Trimming cost V 5 bases and J 1 base, with 8 bases left between them. CDR3 region: CASSTQGNTEAFF. The CDR3 DNA reads TGTGCCAGCAGTACACAGGGGAACACTGAAGCTTTCTTT.

This clonotype came up a few times. This sequence joins TRBV20-1 and TRBJ2-3, with D tentatively TRBD1 (6 bases). The CDR3 extends over 19 amino acids. Germline assignment: CDR1 DFQATT and CDR2 SNEGSKA (reference sequence). V lost 3 bases, J lost 0 bases, and 25 bases lay in between. The CDR3 region is CSASPQSGEQGISTDTQYF. The CDR3 nucleotides are TGCAGTGCTAGCCCCCAATCAGGAGAACAGGGCATTAGCACAGATACGCAGTATTTT.

The chain uses TRBV29-1 and TRBJ2-3, with D maybe TRBD2 (5 bases). Germline V gene data show CDR1 as SQVTM and CDR2 as ANQGSEA. The CDR3 is made up of 13 amino acids. V lost 5 bases and J lost 6, with 15 bases in between. The CDR3 reads CSVTSGSEDTQYF. The CDR3 bases are TGCAGCGTTACCTCGGGGAGCGAGGATACGCAGTATTTT.

The rearrangement uses TRBV3-1 and TRBJ2-1; 11 positions agree with TRBD2. V gave up 5 bases and J gave up 4 bases; unmatched junction bases: 4. The CDR3 is 15 amino acids. Per germline, CDR1 LGHDT and CDR2 YNNKEL (reference sequence). The CDR3 protein is CASSFTSGRYNEQFF. CDR3 sequence (DNA): TGTGCCAGCAGCTTTACTAGCGGGAGATACAATGAGCAGTTCTTC.

The chain carries TRBV13 and TRBJ2-1; D may be TRBD1 (5 bases). Germline V gene data show CDR1 as PRHDT and CDR2 as FYEKMQ (reference sequence). V was pared by 0 bases and J by 5 bases, with 11 bases between. The CDR3 extends over 15 amino acids. The CDR3 reads CASSLGGGRDNEQFF. CDR3 in DNA: TGTGCCAGCAGCTTAGGCGGCGGCAGGGACAATGAGCAGTTCTTC.

This clonotype came up a few times. The V gene is TRBV7-9, the J gene TRBJ1-4, with D perhaps TRBD1 (6 bases). Germline loops: CDR1 SEHNR, CDR2 FQNEAQ (reference sequence). Trimming left V 5 bases short and J 7 bases short, with 17 bases between. The CDR3 totals 15 residues. DNA for the CDR3: TGTGCCAGCAGCCCTCCCGGGAGGACAGTTGAAAAACTGTTTTTT. It specifies CASSPPGRTVEKLFF. Supplemented by reference TRBV7-9 and TRBJ1-4, the full variable domain reads DTGVSQNPRHKITKRGQNVTFRCDPISEHNRLYWYRQTLGQGPEFLTYFQNEAQLEKSRLLSDRFSAERPKGSFSTLEIQRTEQGDSAMYLCASSPPGRTVEKLFFGSGTQLSVL.

The rearrangement joins TRBV29-1 to TRBJ2-4; TRBD1 matches at 8 bases. CDR1 is SQVTM, CDR2 ANQGSEA, per germline. V lost 5 bases to trimming and J lost 9 bases; unmatched junction nucleotides: 9. The CDR3 length is 13 residues. The CDR3 is CSVRQGSGSIQYF. The CDR3 bases are TGCAGCGTTCGACAGGGGAGTGGGAGCATTCAGTACTTC. Filled out from reference TRBV29-1 and TRBJ2-4, the complete variable domain reads SAVISQKPSRDICQRGTSLTIQCQVDSQVTMMFWYRQQPGQSLTLIATANQGSEATYESGFVIDKFPISRPNLTFSTLTVSNMSPEDSSIYLCSVRQGSGSIQYFGAGTRLSVL.